One T cell receptor (beta chain) is described in this entry. What it binds is unknown. Trimming removed 1 base at V and 4 bases at J, with 13 bases between. The CDR3 totals 15 residues. The germline V gene has CDR1 SGHTA and CDR2 FQGNSA. The data were obtained in a study of T cell responses to AZD1222 COVID-19 vaccine. Study observations and caveats: Spike-specific TCR breadth and depth rose after two AZD1222 doses. Spike was spanned by vaccine-associated CD4 TCRs, which were dominant at 160-218 and 743-854. Epitopes outside B.1.351 and B.1.1.7 mutated regions reportedly drew nearly half of spike TCRs.

Sequencing used immunoSEQ multiplex PCR; TCRdb keeps in-frame clones, though not all of them. The sample data list about 140,000 clones. The receptor's source is an adult in good health. The material sequenced was peripheral blood. The chain couples TRBV7-2 to TRBJ1-1; tentative D call: TRBD1 (5 bases). The CDR3 here is CASSLVGRVGTEAFF. In DNA, the CDR3 is TGTGCCAGCAGCTTAGTTGGCAGGGTGGGCACTGAAGCTTTCTTT.